The subject of this entry is one T cell receptor beta chain. TCRdb re-called the 5' RACE reads through MiXCR, storing one row per CDR3 protein. The repertoire holds approximately 350,000 distinct CDR3 sequences, with 20% to 25% as singletons. These data are taken from a study of CD8 T cells in ankylosing spondylitis. The TCR was taken from a male donor with ankylosing spondylitis or in good health (not recorded which). Sequenced input: blood, either unsorted or a sorted T cell fraction (not recorded which).

The CDR3 DNA follows: TGCAGTTCTTCCGCCCGGCGACTAGCGGGGGGCCCCTTGGGGAATGAGCAGTTCTTC. It codes for CSSSARRLAGGPLGNEQFF. The chain uses TRBV20-1 and TRBJ2-1; TRBD2 agrees at 13 bases. Germline lookup yields CDR1 DFQATT and CDR2 SNEGSKA (reference sequence). CDR3 length equals 19 residues. The trim removed 8 bases at V and 7 bases at J, leaving 23 bases unmatched.